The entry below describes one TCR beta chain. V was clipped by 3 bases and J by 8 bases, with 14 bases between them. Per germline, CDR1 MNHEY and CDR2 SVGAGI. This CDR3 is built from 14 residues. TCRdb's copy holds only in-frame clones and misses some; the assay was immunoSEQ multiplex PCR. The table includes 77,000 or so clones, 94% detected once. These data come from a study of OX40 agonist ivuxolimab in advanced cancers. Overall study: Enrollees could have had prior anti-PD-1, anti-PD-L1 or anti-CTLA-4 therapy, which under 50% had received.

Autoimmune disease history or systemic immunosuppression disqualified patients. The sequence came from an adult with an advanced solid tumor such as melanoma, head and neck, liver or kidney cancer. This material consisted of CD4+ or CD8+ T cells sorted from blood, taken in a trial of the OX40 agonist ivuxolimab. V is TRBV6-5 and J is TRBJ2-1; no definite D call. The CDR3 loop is CASSYSGPRDEQFF. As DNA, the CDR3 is TGTGCCAGCAGTTATTCCGGGCCTCGGGATGAGCAGTTCTTC.